The rows below give T cell receptor beta chains drawn from one sample of a study of shared clonotypes between healthy human individuals. The data were produced by immunoSEQ multiplex PCR, yet TCRdb's version contains in-frame clones alone and is incomplete. The table records roughly 2 million clones, about 95% of them present only once. The sample consisted of naive CD8+ T cells sorted from blood. These receptors all stem from a man younger than 30 in good health. Both conserved end residues are part of each CDR3.

j_call	v_call	cdr3_aa
TRBJ1-1	TRBV13	CASSLSGTGGFGTEAFF
TRBJ2-1	TRBV5-6	CASSLLAGMNEQFF
TRBJ2-4	TRBV15	CATSKSIAKNIQYF
TRBJ2-1	TRBV6-5	CASSTNRGYNEQFF
TRBJ1-1	TRBV5-1	CASSLAFDMNTEAFF
TRBJ1-6	TRBV7-8	CASFSRAENSPLHF
TRBJ2-7	TRBV4-2	CASSPGLSSYEQYF
TRBJ1-5	TRBV28	CASRYRTDSNQPQHF
TRBJ2-7	TRBV18	CASSLTGTGDEQYF
TRBJ2-3	TRBV6-5	CASSNRDYAPDTQYF
TRBJ2-5	TRBV29-1	CSGTPTGSQETQYF
TRBJ1-2	TRBV10-3	CAVDRGAGYTF
TRBJ1-2	TRBV9	CASSVGGDYGYTF
TRBJ2-7	TRBV6-1	CASSRTRNGYGEQYF
TRBJ1-4	TRBV11-2	CASSPIGQEGEKLFF
TRBJ2-3	TRBV27	CASGSLGSTDTQYF
TRBJ2-2	TRBV5-4	CASSFWGSGELFF
TRBJ1-3	TRBV5-1	CASSVEGPWMAGNTIYF
TRBJ2-3	TRBV5-1	CASTSRQGADTQYF
TRBJ1-1	TRBV29-1	CSAYSMGTEAFF
TRBJ2-1	TRBV2	CASSGTSGNYNEQFF
TRBJ2-7	TRBV7-9	CASSLEARVVEYF
TRBJ2-5	TRBV25-1	CASSEYGPPQYF
TRBJ1-2	TRBV19	CASRDADNYGYTF
TRBJ2-7	TRBV9	CASSVGGGGSYEQYF
TRBJ2-1	TRBV10-1	CASSVRGRCSHNEQFF
TRBJ1-1	TRBV29-1	CSVEDLVAFF
TRBJ2-7	TRBV4-1	CASSQGTSGGYEQYF
TRBJ2-7	TRBV27	CASSLLDRVSEQYF
TRBJ1-2	TRBV7-9	CASSLFGASYGYTF
TRBJ2-5	TRBV5-1	CASSQGTVQETQYF
TRBJ2-3	TRBV7-6	CASSLSTDTDTQYF
TRBJ2-5	TRBV6-1	CASSVLGPQETQYF
TRBJ1-1	TRBV27	CASSILPGVNTEAFF
TRBJ2-1	TRBV5-4	CASSPPGVPYQFF
TRBJ1-1	TRBV28	CATTGAGLVYDTEAFF
TRBJ1-2	TRBV28	CASSLEGQAYYGYTF
TRBJ1-2	TRBV5-1	CASSFGQDGYTF
TRBJ2-7	TRBV10-2	CASSDLVGSYEQYF
TRBJ1-1	TRBV19	CATQGMNTEAFF
TRBJ1-1	TRBV4-1	CASSPQGGHTEAFF
TRBJ2-1	TRBV6-6	CASSYPDSSEQFF
TRBJ2-7	TRBV2	CASSHSGSIYEQYF
TRBJ1-2	TRBV27	CASRLPNGGYTF
TRBJ1-5	TRBV2	CASGDGRDHQPQHF
TRBJ2-7	TRBV6-5	CASSYGSTVTYEQYF
TRBJ1-2	TRBV27	CASSLTGNWYGYTF
TRBJ1-3	TRBV7-2	CASSVAIFGNTIYF
TRBJ1-6	TRBV6-5	CASSYAGSPLHF
TRBJ2-6	TRBV27	CASSLAGPNSGANVLTF
TRBJ2-1	TRBV7-9	CASSTINEQFF
TRBJ2-7	TRBV10-2	CASSEEADGAYEQYF
TRBJ2-1	TRBV7-7	CASSLGPGNEQFF
TRBJ1-1	TRBV11-2	CASSLDFRDQNTEAFF
TRBJ1-6	TRBV4-1	CASSQEREPLHF
TRBJ2-6	TRBV4-3	CASSQDFGTSSYRSGANVLTF